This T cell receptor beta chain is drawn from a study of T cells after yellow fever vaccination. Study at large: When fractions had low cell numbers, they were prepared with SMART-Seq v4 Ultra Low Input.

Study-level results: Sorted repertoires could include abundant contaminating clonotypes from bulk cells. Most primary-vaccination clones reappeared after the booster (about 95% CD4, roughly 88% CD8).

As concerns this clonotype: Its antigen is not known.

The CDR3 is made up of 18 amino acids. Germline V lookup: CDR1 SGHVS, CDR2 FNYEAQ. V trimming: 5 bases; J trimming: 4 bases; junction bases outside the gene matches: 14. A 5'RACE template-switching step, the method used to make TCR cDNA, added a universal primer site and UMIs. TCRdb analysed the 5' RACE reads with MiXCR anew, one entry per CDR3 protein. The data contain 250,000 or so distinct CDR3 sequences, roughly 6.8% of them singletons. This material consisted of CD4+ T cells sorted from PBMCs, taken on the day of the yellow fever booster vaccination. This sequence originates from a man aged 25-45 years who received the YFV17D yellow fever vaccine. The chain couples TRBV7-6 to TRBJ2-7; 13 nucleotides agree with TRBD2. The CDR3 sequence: CASSATTWTSGSLYEQYF. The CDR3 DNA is TGTGCCAGCAGCGCAACTACCTGGACTAGCGGGAGTTTGTACGAGCAGTACTTC.